This T cell receptor (beta chain) stems from a study of blood T cell repertoires in COVID-19. Study overall: Acute and convalescent COVID-19 specimens originated in the United States, Italy and Spain. Sample material is recorded as cDNA or gDNA derived from T cells, B-cell-depleted T cells, or PBMCs.

In the original processing: Researchers report that nucleated cell counts were estimated from reference gene primer amplification. Sequencing was performed with immunoSEQ multiplex PCR; in TCRdb, only in-frame clones are kept and a portion is missing. V and J calls plus clone size are reproduced from that table; the DNA served to infer D and trimming. The sample contains about 430,000 clones, approximately 90% of which appear only once. The CDR3 is 16 residues long. Germline values: CDR1 SGHRS, CDR2 YFSETQ. The V end lost 0 bases, the J end lost 0 bases, and 10 bases lay between the germline ends. This clone showed up just a few times.

The clonotype comes from a young woman who had been exposed to COVID-19. The chain carries TRBV5-1 and TRBJ2-1; D not certain. The sequencing input was PBMCs or T cells enriched from blood (not recorded which). The CDR3 DNA reads TGCGCCAGCAGCTTGGTGGCGGATAGCTCCTACAATGAGCAGTTCTTC. It translates to CASSLVADSSYNEQFF.